This TCR beta chain was recovered during a study of early T cells in non-severe SARS-CoV-2 infection. General study points: Private and CD4 specificities were missed by VDJdb matching, skewed to anti-spike CD8.

This clonotype has a count of ten or more. The target antigen is unknown. Unique molecular identifiers were affixed to single, distinct cDNA molecules. Using its own MiXCR run on the 5' RACE reads, TCRdb lists one record per CDR3 protein. The sample includes some 82,000 distinct CDR3 sequences, more than 5% of them seen just once. This TCR was recovered from an adult who was a healthcare worker with PCR-confirmed SARS-CoV-2 infection or an uninfected control (not recorded which). The sequenced material came from whole blood.

CDR3 DNA sequence: TGTGCCAGCAGCTTACGGGAAAACTATGGCTACACCTTC. Encoded protein: CASSLRENYGYTF. The chain recombines TRBV7-9 with TRBJ1-2, with D unresolved. This CDR3 comprises 13 residues. Germline V lookup: CDR1 SEHNR, CDR2 FQNEAQ (reference sequence). Trimming pared 2 bases from V and 2 bases from J, leaving 6 bases between.